These 6 T cell receptor beta chains were sequenced from one sample in a study of blood T cell repertoires in COVID-19. Repertoires were generated with immunoSEQ multiplex PCR, while TCRdb's copy carries only in-frame clones and drops some. The sample yields tens of thousands of clones, about nine tenths seen once. The specimen was peripheral blood. All receptors derive from a woman older than 75 with acute or convalescent COVID-19.

This clone was seen a handful of times. The V gene is TRBV2, the J gene TRBJ1-6; 10 bases agree with TRBD1. Trimming removed 5 bases from V and 8 bases from J; junction bases left unmatched: 6. The V gene's germline CDR1 is SNHLY and CDR2 FYNNEI. This CDR3 spans 15 amino acids. The CDR3 spells CASSLIGTGDSPLHF. The DNA for the CDR3 is TGTGCCAGCAGTTTAATCGGGACAGGGGATTCACCCCTCCACTTT.

This clone appeared a few times. The J gene is TRBJ2-7, the V gene TRBV5-4; D perhaps matches TRBD1 (5 bases). Germline lookup yields CDR1 SGHNT and CDR2 YYREEE (reference sequence). There are 15 residues in the CDR3. Trimming removed 0 bases from V and 4 bases from J, with 14 bases in between. CDR3 sequence: CASSLEGSRKYEQYF. CDR3 bases: TGTGCCAGCAGCTTGGAGGGGTCCCGAAAGTACGAGCAGTACTTC.

The chain is built from TRBV19 and TRBJ2-7; TRBD1 might be the D (6 bases). In germline, CDR1 is LNHDA, CDR2 SQIVND (reference sequence). Trimming took off 5 bases at V and 2 bases at J, with 19 bases between the two ends. This CDR3 comprises 16 residues. The CDR3 DNA follows: TGTGCCAGTAGTTCGCAACAGGGTAGGCTTCCCTACGAGCAGTACTTC. Translated, it gives CASSSQQGRLPYEQYF. The variable domain in full, completed from reference TRBV19 and TRBJ2-7, reads DGGITQSPKYLFRKEGQNVTLSCEQNLNHDAMYWYRQDPGQGLRLIYYSQIVNDFQKGDIAEGYSVSREKKESFPLTVTSAQKNPTAFYLCASSSQQGRLPYEQYFGPGTRLTVT.

V is TRBV19 and J is TRBJ2-1; 10 positions agree with TRBD2. There are 14 residues in the CDR3. Germline CDR1 is LNHDA and CDR2 is SQIVND (reference sequence). V was pared by 6 bases and J by 9 bases, with 8 bases of the junction left unmatched. CDR3: CASSPAGGVTEQFF. CDR3 in DNA: TGTGCCAGTAGCCCAGCGGGAGGGGTTACTGAGCAGTTCTTC.

The count of this clone is one. The CDR3 bases are TGTGCCAGCAGCTTAAGCGGGGGCCCGTCGTTCTTC. Its protein is CASSLSGGPSFF. The chain uses TRBV7-3 and TRBJ2-1; possible D gene TRBD2, 7 bases. The CDR3 is made up of 12 amino acids. The germline V gene has CDR1 SGHTA and CDR2 FQGTGA. V was shortened by 1 base and J by 15 bases, with 13 bases between the two germline ends.

CDR3 loop: CASSTRDRGNYGYTF. The CDR3 bases are TGTGCCAGTAGTACCCGGGACAGGGGTAACTATGGCTACACCTTC. The J gene is TRBJ1-2, the V gene TRBV19; TRBD1 matches 10 bases. The CDR3 totals 15 residues. The J segment lost 1 base and the V segment lost 4 bases, leaving 3 bases of the junction unmatched. Germline assignment: CDR1 LNHDA and CDR2 SQIVND (reference sequence).